This T cell receptor beta chain originates from a study of control samples from healthy donors and cancer patients. Here immunoSEQ multiplex PCR was the method, and the copy in TCRdb shows in-frame clones only, minus some. The table has more than 25,000 clones, roughly 89% seen once. Germline V CDR1 and CDR2: SEHNR, FQNEAQ (reference sequence). The length of the CDR3 is 14 residues. Trimming left V 5 bases short and J 0 bases short, with 8 bases between. The sample comprised PBMCs. The source is a man over 45 with lung cancer. The V and J genes are TRBV7-9 and TRBJ2-4; D not certain. The CDR3: CASSRALAKNIQYF. For the CDR3, the DNA is TGTGCCAGCAGCCGGGCTCTAGCCAAAAACATTCAGTACTTC.